This T cell receptor beta chain was documented in a study of graft-versus-host responses after intestinal transplantation. There are 18 residues in the CDR3. Processing of graft tissue released intraepithelial and lamina propria lymphocytes. Clones were read by immunoSEQ multiplex PCR, and TCRdb kept only the in-frame ones, dropping some. The sample comprises about 14,000 clones, roughly 74% of which are singletons, and 5.5% to 7.5% rests with the top ten. This chain links TRBV12-2 with TRBJ2-7; the table's D call TRBD1 went unverified against the DNA. TRBV12-2 counts as a pseudogene. This clonotype originated in a human patient who received an intestinal transplant, so some T cells may come from the graft donor. The starting material was ileum tissue, obtained 16 days after intestinal transplant. Here the CDR3 DNA reads TGTGCAAGTCGCTTAGGACAGGTCGACCTCTTAAATTTCTACGAGCAGTACTTC. Its translation: CASRLGQVDLLNFYEQYF.